One and the same sample provided the 23 T cell receptor beta chains below, sequenced in a study of T cell repertoires in cytomegalovirus infection. TCRdb re-analysed the reads in MiXCR, keeping a single row per CDR3 protein. The data hold about 190,000 distinct CDR3 sequences, with 28% observed a single time. Specimen: PBMCs. These receptors originate from a human donor in good health (CMV status not recorded). Some clones in this sample may be carry-over from other donors' samples.

This sequence joins TRBV12-3 or TRBV12-4 and TRBJ2-7, with D perhaps being TRBD1 or TRBD2 (5 bases each). Trimming pared 6 bases from V and 3 bases from J, leaving 21 bases between. This CDR3 is built from 16 residues. CDR3 DNA sequence: TGTGCCAGCAGCTCACCAGGGAGTTCCCGGCTCTACGAGCAGTACTTC. It specifies CASSSPGSSRLYEQYF.

The rearrangement uses TRBV27 and TRBJ1-2; a possible D gene is TRBD1 (5 bases). Germline CDR1 and CDR2: MNHEY and SMNVEV (reference sequence). V gave up 3 bases and J gave up 6 bases, with 11 bases separating them. The CDR3 is 13 residues long. In nucleotides, the CDR3 is TGTGCCAGCAGTTTTTCGGGACGGGATGGCTACACCTTC. Protein sequence: CASSFSGRDGYTF.

The chain carries TRBV20-1 and TRBJ2-7, with 7 bases lining up with TRBD2. Germline V gene data show CDR1 as DFQATT and CDR2 as SNEGSKA (reference sequence). V shed 4 bases, J shed 2 bases, and the junction held 11 bases outside the gene matches. This CDR3 is 15 amino acids long. Here the CDR3 reads CSATNPGGGTYEQYF. CDR3 DNA: TGCAGTGCTACGAACCCTGGGGGGGGAACCTACGAGCAGTACTTC.

As to this clonotype: The junction and the germline gene differ at one end; a read error may be behind it. The CDR3 nucleotides are TGTACCACCAGCGTACCGGGACAGAGCAATCAGCCCCAGCATTTT. It translates to CTTSVPGQSNQPQHF. The chain employs TRBV15 and TRBJ1-5; TRBD1 agrees at 7 bases. The CDR3 length is 15 residues. Germline V gene lookup returns CDR1 LNHNV and CDR2 YYDKDF (reference sequence).

The J gene is TRBJ1-6, the V gene TRBV27; D might be TRBD1 (5 bases). Trimming removed 3 bases at V and 5 bases at J, with 11 bases between. Germline V lookup: CDR1 MNHEY, CDR2 SMNVEV (reference sequence). This CDR3 is 15 amino acids long. The CDR3, as DNA: TGTGCCAGCAGTTTTTTGACAGCGGATAATTCACCCCTCCACTTT. This encodes CASSFLTADNSPLHF.

This chain joins TRBV27 and TRBJ1-1; D is uncertain. Looked up from germline, CDR1 is MNHEY and CDR2 is SMNVEV (reference sequence). V shed 1 base and J shed 1 base, with 7 bases lying between them. The CDR3 extends over 14 amino acids. The CDR3 nucleotides are TGTGCCAGCAGTTTATGGCACCAGAACACTGAAGCTTTCTTT. Translating gives CASSLWHQNTEAFF.

The CDR3 loop reads CSVEEFGDTEAFF. The CDR3 bases are TGCAGCGTCGAGGAGTTCGGGGACACTGAAGCTTTCTTT. J is TRBJ1-1 and V is TRBV29-1; D remains ambiguous. Germline-derived CDR1 and CDR2 are SQVTM and ANQGSEA. CDR3 length: 13 residues. Trimming pared 6 bases from V and 3 bases from J, leaving 14 bases between.

J is TRBJ2-1 and V is TRBV5-4; 8 positions match TRBD2. Germline trimming cut 4 bases from V and 0 bases from J; bases unmatched to any gene: 12. Germline CDR1 and CDR2: SGHNT and YYREEE (reference sequence). This CDR3 spans 18 amino acids. CDR3 region: CASSRGGRGRSSYNEQFF. For the CDR3, the DNA is TGTGCCAGCAGCCGGGGGGGCAGGGGCCGTAGCTCCTACAATGAGCAGTTCTTC.

The chain employs TRBV6-6 and TRBJ1-6, with D perhaps TRBD1 (5 bases). V was cut by 4 bases and J by 7 bases, with 11 bases left in between. The CDR3 is made up of 14 amino acids. Looked up from germline, CDR1 is MNHNY and CDR2 is SVGAGI (reference sequence). The CDR3 DNA is TGTGCCAGCAGTTCCGAGACAGAGAATTCACCCCTCCACTTT. Encoded protein: CASSSETENSPLHF.

This clonotype was counted ten times or more. The chain employs TRBV7-6 and TRBJ1-1; 7 bases match TRBD1. This CDR3 is built from 16 residues. The germline V gene has CDR1 SGHVS and CDR2 FNYEAQ. The junction had 11 bases not matched to a gene; V was cut back by 5 bases and J by 2 bases. In DNA form, the CDR3 reads TGTGCCAGCAGCCTCCGGGACAGACCGTTCAACACTGAAGCTTTCTTT. Protein: CASSLRDRPFNTEAFF.

This clonotype has a handful of counts. The chain uses TRBV19 and TRBJ1-2; no reliable D call. CDR1 LNHDA and CDR2 SQIVND come from the germline V gene (reference sequence). Trimming pared 1 base from V and 3 bases from J, leaving 9 bases between. The CDR3 covers 14 residues. Written as DNA, the CDR3 is TGTGCCAGTAGTATAGTTGGAGCGGACTATGGCTACACCTTC. Its protein product is CASSIVGADYGYTF.

The count of this clonotype is one. The chain joins TRBV15 to TRBJ2-1; possibly TRBD1 or TRBD2 for D (5 bases each). CDR3 length: 14 amino acids. The V end lost 0 bases, the J end lost 8 bases, and 11 bases lay between the germline ends. Germline CDR1 reads LNHNV; CDR2 reads YYDKDF (reference sequence). In DNA, the CDR3 is TGTGCCACCAGCAGAGACAGGGAGAAGGATGAGCAGTTCTTC. This gives the protein CATSRDREKDEQFF.

The table lists this clonotype with a few counts. The rearrangement joins TRBV11-2 to TRBJ2-2; D is unclear. The CDR3 sequence is 16 residues long. Per the germline V gene, CDR1 is SGHAT and CDR2 is FQNNGV. The V end was cut by 4 bases, the J end by 3 bases, with 15 bases between. CDR3 amino acids: CASSSLGRQYTGELFF. The CDR3 DNA follows: TGTGCCAGCAGCTCCCTCGGGCGGCAGTACACCGGGGAGCTGTTTTTT.

The genes are TRBV29-1 and TRBJ1-1; D is undetermined. CDR1 is SQVTM, CDR2 ANQGSEA, per germline. This CDR3 region has 12 residues. V was pared by 6 bases and J by 9 bases, with 17 bases between. CDR3 bases: TGCAGCGTCGGATTGGACGGAATCCAAGCTTTCTTT. This translates into CSVGLDGIQAFF.

Points on this clonotype: A read error may account for a junction end that differs from germline. This sequence joins TRBV6-1 and TRBJ2-7, with D possibly being TRBD1 (7 bases). This CDR3 contains 12 residues. The germline V gene encodes CDR1 MNHNS and CDR2 SASEGT. CDR3 in DNA: TGTGCCAGCAGTGAACAGGGGGGACGCGCGACCTTC. It codes for CASSEQGGRATF.

The chain links TRBV7-9 to TRBJ1-3; D is possibly TRBD1 (5 bases). V was cut by 8 bases and J by 10 bases, with 24 bases left in between. The CDR3 runs 15 residues. The V gene's germline CDR1 is SEHNR and CDR2 FQNEAQ (reference sequence). DNA of the CDR3: TGTGCCAGCGCTCCTGGGGACGGTTTTTTAAGTACCATATATTTT. Its protein product is CASAPGDGFLSTIYF. The whole variable domain, filled in from reference TRBV7-9 and TRBJ1-3, reads DTGVSQNPRHKITKRGQNVTFRCDPISEHNRLYWYRQTLGQGPEFLTYFQNEAQLEKSRLLSDRFSAERPKGSFSTLEIQRTEQGDSAMYLCASAPGDGFLSTIYFGEGSWLTVV.

The chain carries TRBV5-1 and TRBJ2-3, with 8 bases fitting TRBD2. Germline V CDR1 and CDR2: SGHRS, YFSETQ. Trimming took 4 bases from V and 0 from J; bases not matched to a gene: 10. This CDR3 is 17 amino acids long. CDR3 amino acids: CASSPPGGGGSTDTQYF. CDR3 DNA sequence: TGCGCCAGCAGCCCACCAGGCGGCGGGGGGAGCACAGATACGCAGTATTTT.

This rearrangement joins TRBV6-1 to TRBJ2-5, with 10 bases matching TRBD2. The germline V gene has CDR1 MNHNS and CDR2 SASEGT. The CDR3 extends over 15 amino acids. With 1 base clipped from V and 4 bases from J, the junction kept 3 bases outside the gene matches. The CDR3 is CASSEGWTSGETQYF. DNA for the CDR3: TGTGCCAGCAGTGAAGGATGGACTAGCGGAGAGACCCAGTACTTC.

V and J are TRBV12-3 or TRBV12-4 and TRBJ2-1, with 10 bases that match TRBD2. The CDR3 extends over 15 amino acids. The V gene end was trimmed by 2 bases and the J gene end by 8 bases; junction bases not matched to a gene: 6. The CDR3 sequence is CASSLSSGGLYEQFF. The CDR3 bases are TGTGCCAGCAGTTTAAGTAGCGGGGGGCTGTATGAGCAGTTCTTC.

This chain uses TRBV2 with TRBJ1-5, with TRBD1 matching 8 bases. This CDR3 has 14 residues. V lost 8 bases, J lost 3 bases, and 6 bases stayed unmatched. Germline CDR1 SNHLY, CDR2 FYNNEI. The CDR3 DNA reads as TGTGCCAGCCGGGACAGGAGTTCCAATCAGCCCCAGCATTTT. It specifies CASRDRSSNQPQHF.

This clonotype was recorded a few times. The V gene is TRBV11-2, the J gene TRBJ2-3; no clear D. The CDR3 covers 14 residues. Trimming took 3 bases from V and 3 from J, leaving 10 bases between them. CDR1 is SGHAT, CDR2 FQNNGV, per germline. The CDR3: CASSFQIQTDTQYF. DNA of the CDR3: TGTGCCAGCAGCTTCCAGATACAGACAGATACGCAGTATTTT.

This clonotype was picked up many times. The chain combines TRBV19 with TRBJ2-7, with D maybe TRBD1 (5 bases). V was cut by 6 bases and J by 6 bases, with 18 bases left in between. CDR1 is LNHDA, CDR2 SQIVND, per germline (reference sequence). The CDR3 spans 14 residues. In DNA, the CDR3 is TGTGCCAGTAGCTTACAGGCCGCGATAGGCGAGCAGTACTTC. It codes for CASSLQAAIGEQYF.

This clonotype was found a few times. The V call is TRBV5-4, the J call TRBJ2-1; TRBD2 agrees at 8 bases. Germline V gene sequence: CDR1 SGHNT, CDR2 YYREEE (reference sequence). The V gene end was trimmed by 4 bases and the J gene end by 9 bases; junction bases not matched to a gene: 9. This CDR3 is built from 14 residues. The CDR3, as DNA: TGTGCCAGCAGCACTAGCTTAGCGGGGCGTGAGCAGTTCTTC. Translated, it gives CASSTSLAGREQFF. The entire variable domain, with the rest obtained from reference TRBV5-4 and TRBJ2-1, is as follows: ETGVTQSPTHLIKTRGQQVTLRCSSQSGHNTVSWYQQALGQGPQFIFQYYREEENGRGNFPPRFSGLQFPNYSSELNVNALELDDSALYLCASSTSLAGREQFFGPGTRLTVL.